This entry is about one T cell receptor beta chain. The data belong to a study of blood T cell repertoires in COVID-19. Study background: Acute and convalescent COVID-19 specimens originated in the United States, Italy and Spain. T cells, B-cell-depleted T cells, or PBMCs provided the cDNA or gDNA that served as material.

J lost 5 bases, V lost 0 bases, and 6 bases had no gene match. Germline V gene data show CDR1 as SGHTA and CDR2 as FQGNSA. This CDR3 is 16 amino acids long. In the original processing: Reference gene primer amplification gave nucleated cell count estimates. The table came from immunoSEQ multiplex PCR; TCRdb's copy has only in-frame clones and leaves some out. That table supplies the V and J calls and clone size; D and trimming were determined from the DNA. The sample holds about 110,000 clones, around 80% seen once. This sequence joins TRBV7-2 and TRBJ2-5; 10 nucleotides match TRBD2. The TCR originated in a man of 80 years or more with COVID-19, enrolled during active disease. Sequencing was carried out using peripheral blood. CDR3: CASSLAPSGRGETQYF. CDR3 sequence (DNA): TGTGCCAGCAGCTTAGCGCCCAGCGGGAGGGGGGAGACCCAGTACTTC.